The clone carrying this T cell receptor (beta chain) was detected ten times or more. This sample stems from a study of neurological immune-mediated disorders. A single record per CDR3 protein comes from TCRdb applying MiXCR to the 5' RACE reads. Seen here are approximately 100,000 distinct CDR3 sequences, around 3.6% observed once, and the top ten hold approximately 2.9%. Germline CDR1 reads SGHTA; CDR2 reads FQGNSA. This CDR3 contains 15 residues. The trim removed 5 bases at V and 6 bases at J, leaving 12 bases unmatched. The TCR comes from a woman aged 50 to 60 with multiple sclerosis. This chain links TRBV7-2 with TRBJ2-7, with TRBD2 matching over 8 bases. The source material was PBMCs. The CDR3 is CASSPSSGGLGEQYF. The CDR3 DNA is TGTGCCAGCAGCCCCAGCAGCGGGGGATTAGGCGAGCAGTACTTC.